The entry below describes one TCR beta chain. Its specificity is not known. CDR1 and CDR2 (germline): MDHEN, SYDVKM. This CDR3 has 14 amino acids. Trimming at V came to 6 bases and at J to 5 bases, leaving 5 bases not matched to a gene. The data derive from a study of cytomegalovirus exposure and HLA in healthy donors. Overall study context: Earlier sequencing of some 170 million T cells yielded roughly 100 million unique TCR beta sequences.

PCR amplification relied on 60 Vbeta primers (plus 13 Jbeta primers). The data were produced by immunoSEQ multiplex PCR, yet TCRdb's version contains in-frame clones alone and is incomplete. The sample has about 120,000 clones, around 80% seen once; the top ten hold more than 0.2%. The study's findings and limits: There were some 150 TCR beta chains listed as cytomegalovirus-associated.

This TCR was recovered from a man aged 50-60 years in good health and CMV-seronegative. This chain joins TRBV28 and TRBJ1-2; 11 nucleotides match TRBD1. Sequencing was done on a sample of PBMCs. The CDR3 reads CASRGQGEPYGYTF. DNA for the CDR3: TGTGCCAGCAGGGGACAGGGGGAGCCGTATGGCTACACCTTC.